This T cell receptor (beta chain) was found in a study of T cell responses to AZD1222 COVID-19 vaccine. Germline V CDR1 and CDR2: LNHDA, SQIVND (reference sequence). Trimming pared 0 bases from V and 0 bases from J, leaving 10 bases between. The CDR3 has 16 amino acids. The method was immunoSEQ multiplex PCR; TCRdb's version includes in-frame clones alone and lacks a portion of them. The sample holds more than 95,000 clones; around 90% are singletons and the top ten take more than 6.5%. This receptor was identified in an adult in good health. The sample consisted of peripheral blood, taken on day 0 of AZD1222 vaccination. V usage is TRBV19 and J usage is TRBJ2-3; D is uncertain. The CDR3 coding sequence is TGTGCCAGTAGTATAGAACGAGGTGGGAGCACAGATACGCAGTATTTT. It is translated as CASSIERGGSTDTQYF.